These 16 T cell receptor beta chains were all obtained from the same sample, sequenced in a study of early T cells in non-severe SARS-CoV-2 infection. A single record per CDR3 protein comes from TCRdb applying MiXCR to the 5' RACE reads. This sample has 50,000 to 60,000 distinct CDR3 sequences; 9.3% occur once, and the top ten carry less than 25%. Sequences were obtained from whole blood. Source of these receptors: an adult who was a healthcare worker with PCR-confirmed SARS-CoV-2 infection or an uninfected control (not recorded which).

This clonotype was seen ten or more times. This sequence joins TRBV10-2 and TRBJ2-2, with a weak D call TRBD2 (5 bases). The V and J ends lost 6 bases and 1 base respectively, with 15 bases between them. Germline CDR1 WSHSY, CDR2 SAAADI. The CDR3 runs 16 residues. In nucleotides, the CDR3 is TGCGCCAGCAGGCCCCTTGGACGGGGGAACACCGGGGAGCTGTTTTTT. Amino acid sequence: CASRPLGRGNTGELFF.

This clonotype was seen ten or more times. The CDR3 DNA reads TGTGCCAGCAGCTTAAAGGGGCTAGCGGGGGGCCCATTCTCCTACAATGAGCAGTTCTTC. Its protein product is CASSLKGLAGGPFSYNEQFF. The chain uses TRBV7-3 and TRBJ2-1, with TRBD2 identical over 11 bases. CDR1 is SGHTA and CDR2 is FQGTGA in the germline V gene. V shed 1 base and J 0 bases; nucleotides not matched to a gene: 11. CDR3 length equals 20 residues.

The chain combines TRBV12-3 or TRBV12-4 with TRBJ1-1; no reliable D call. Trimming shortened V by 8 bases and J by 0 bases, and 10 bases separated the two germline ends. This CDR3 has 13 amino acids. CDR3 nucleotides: TGTGCCAGCGGAAGGCTGATGAACACTGAAGCTTTCTTT. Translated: CASGRLMNTEAFF.

CDR3 sequence reads: CASSPGQGIQPQHF. CDR3 DNA sequence: TGTGCCAGCAGTCCCGGACAGGGGATTCAGCCCCAGCATTTT. V usage is TRBV6-1 and J usage is TRBJ1-5; 9 positions agree with TRBD1. Losses at the gene ends were 5 bases for V and 6 bases for J; bases not matched to a gene: 5. Germline CDR1 is MNHNS and CDR2 is SASEGT. CDR3 length: 14 amino acids.

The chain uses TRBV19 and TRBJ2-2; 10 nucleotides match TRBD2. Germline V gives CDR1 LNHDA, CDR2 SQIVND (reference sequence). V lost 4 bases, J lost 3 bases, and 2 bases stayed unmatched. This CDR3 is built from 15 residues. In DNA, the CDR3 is TGTGCCAGTAGTAATCTAGCGGGGGACACCGGGGAGCTGTTTTTT. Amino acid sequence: CASSNLAGDTGELFF.

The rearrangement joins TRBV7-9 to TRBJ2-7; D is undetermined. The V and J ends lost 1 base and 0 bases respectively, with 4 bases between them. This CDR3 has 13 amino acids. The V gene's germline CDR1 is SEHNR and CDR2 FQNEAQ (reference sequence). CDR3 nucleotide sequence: TGTGCCAGCAGCTTAGTCTCCTCCTACGAGCAGTACTTC. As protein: CASSLVSSYEQYF.

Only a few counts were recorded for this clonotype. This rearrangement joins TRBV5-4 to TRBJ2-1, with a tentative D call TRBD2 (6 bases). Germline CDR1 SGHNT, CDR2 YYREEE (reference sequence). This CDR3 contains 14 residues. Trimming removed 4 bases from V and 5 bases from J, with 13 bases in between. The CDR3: CASSPRRTNNEQFF. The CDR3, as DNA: TGTGCCAGCAGCCCTCGACGGACTAACAATGAGCAGTTCTTC.

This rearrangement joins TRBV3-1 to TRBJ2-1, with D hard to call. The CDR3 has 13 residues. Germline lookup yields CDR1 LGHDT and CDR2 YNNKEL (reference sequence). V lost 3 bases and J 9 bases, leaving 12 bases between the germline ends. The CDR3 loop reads CASSHLHTGEQFF. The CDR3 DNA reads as TGTGCCAGCAGCCACCTTCATACGGGTGAGCAGTTCTTC.

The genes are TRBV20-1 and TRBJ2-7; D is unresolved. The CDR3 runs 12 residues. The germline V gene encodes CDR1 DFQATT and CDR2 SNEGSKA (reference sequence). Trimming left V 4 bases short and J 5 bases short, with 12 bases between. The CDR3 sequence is CSANSMGNEQYF. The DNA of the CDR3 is TGCAGTGCTAACTCGATGGGGAACGAGCAGTACTTC.

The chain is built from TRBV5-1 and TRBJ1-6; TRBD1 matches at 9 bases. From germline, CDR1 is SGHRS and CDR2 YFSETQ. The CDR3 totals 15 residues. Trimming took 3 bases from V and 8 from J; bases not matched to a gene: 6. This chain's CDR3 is CASSSGQGGDSPLHF. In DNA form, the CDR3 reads TGCGCCAGCAGCTCGGGACAGGGTGGGGATTCACCCCTCCACTTT.

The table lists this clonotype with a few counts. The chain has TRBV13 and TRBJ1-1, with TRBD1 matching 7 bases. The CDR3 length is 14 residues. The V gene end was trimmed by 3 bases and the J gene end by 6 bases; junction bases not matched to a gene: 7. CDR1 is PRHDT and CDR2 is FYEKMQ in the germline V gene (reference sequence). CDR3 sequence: CASSFKTGWAEAFF. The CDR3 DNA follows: TGTGCCAGCAGCTTTAAGACAGGGTGGGCTGAAGCTTTCTTT.

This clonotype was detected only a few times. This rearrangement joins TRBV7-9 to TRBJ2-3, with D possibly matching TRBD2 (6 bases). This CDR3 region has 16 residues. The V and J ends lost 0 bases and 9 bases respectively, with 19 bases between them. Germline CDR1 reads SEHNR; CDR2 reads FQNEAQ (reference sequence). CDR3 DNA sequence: TGTGCCAGCAGCTTAGCGGCGGCTAGCGTCATGAGGACGCAGTATTTT. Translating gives CASSLAAASVMRTQYF.

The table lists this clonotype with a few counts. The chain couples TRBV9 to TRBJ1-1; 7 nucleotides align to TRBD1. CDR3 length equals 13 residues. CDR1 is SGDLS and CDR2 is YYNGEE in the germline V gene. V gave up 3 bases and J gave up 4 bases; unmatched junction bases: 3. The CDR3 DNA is TGTGCCAGCAGCGCGACAGGGTTCACTGAAGCTTTCTTT. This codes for CASSATGFTEAFF.

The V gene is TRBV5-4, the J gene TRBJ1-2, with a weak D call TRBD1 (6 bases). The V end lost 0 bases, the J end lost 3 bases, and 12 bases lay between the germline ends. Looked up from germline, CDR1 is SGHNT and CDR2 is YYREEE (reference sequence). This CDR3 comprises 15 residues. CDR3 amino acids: CASSLDRATYYGYTF. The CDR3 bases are TGTGCCAGCAGCTTGGACAGGGCTACATACTATGGCTACACCTTC.

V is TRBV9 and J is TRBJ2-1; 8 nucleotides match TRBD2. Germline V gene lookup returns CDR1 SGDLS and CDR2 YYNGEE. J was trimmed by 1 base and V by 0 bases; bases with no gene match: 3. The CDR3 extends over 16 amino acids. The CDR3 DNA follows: TGTGCCAGCAGCGTAGCACTAGCGGTATCCTACAATGAGCAGTTCTTC. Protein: CASSVALAVSYNEQFF.

CDR3 in DNA: TGTGCCAGCAGCTTAGAAAGGGGGATAGAGACCCAGTACTTC. It is translated as CASSLERGIETQYF. This sequence joins TRBV7-2 and TRBJ2-5; possible D gene TRBD1, 6 bases. The CDR3 totals 14 residues. Between the trimmed V and J ends, which lost 1 base and 4 bases, there was a span of 10 bases. The germline V gene encodes CDR1 SGHTA and CDR2 FQGNSA.